Shown below are 27 T cell receptor beta chains from a single sample sequenced in a study of T cells in women clearing cervical HPV infection. Produced via immunoSEQ multiplex PCR; TCRdb's table is partial and in-frame only. The sample data list 20,000 to 25,000 clones. Sequences were obtained from blood buffy coat. The receptors derive from a woman between 18 and 70 years old with a cervical HPV16 infection that either progressed to CIN3+ or cleared (not recorded which).

Note on this clone: The read comes to an end 3 residues before the CDR3 does, leaving the germline J gene to fill in the end. V gene TRBV9 combines with J gene TRBJ2-7, with 10 bases aligning to TRBD1. V trimming: 4 bases; J trimming: 5 bases; junction bases outside the gene matches: 9. The length of the CDR3 is 15 residues. The germline V gene has CDR1 SGDLS and CDR2 YYNGEE. CDR3 bases read: TGTGCCAGCAGCCCCAGGACAGGGGGTATGAACGAG. Protein product: CASSPRTGGMNE. The CDR3 reads in full as CASSPRTGGMNEQYF.

Notes on this clone: The junction departs from germline at one end; a sequencing error may be responsible. The missing CDR3 end, 3 residues past where the read stops, is filled in from the germline J gene. The chain couples TRBV4-2 to TRBJ2-1, with 9 bases fitting TRBD1. In germline, CDR1 is LGHNA, CDR2 YNFKEQ. The length of the CDR3 is 16 residues. The part of the CDR3 DNA that was read is TGCGCCAGCAGCCAAGATACAGGGGGCCCCTACAATGAG. Its protein is CASSQDTGGPYNE. The full-length CDR3 reads as CASSQDTGGPYNEQFF.

On this clone: The read terminates 3 residues before the CDR3 end, so the remaining end is supplied by the germline J gene. The J gene is TRBJ1-1, the V gene TRBV29-1; D unclear. The CDR3 contains 14 residues. Trimming took 8 bases from V and 4 from J, leaving 20 bases between them. Germline loops: CDR1 SQVTM, CDR2 ANQGSEA. The CDR3 DNA, read in part, is TGCAGCCACCAAAAGGAGCGGATGGGCACTGAA. It encodes CSHQKERMGTE. The complete CDR3 protein is CSHQKERMGTEAFF. The full variable domain, completed using reference TRBV29-1 and TRBJ1-1, is SAVISQKPSRDICQRGTSLTIQCQVDSQVTMMFWYRQQPGQSLTLIATANQGSEATYESGFVIDKFPISRPNLTFSTLTVSNMSPEDSSIYLCSHQKERMGTEAFFGQGTRLTVV.

Concerning this clone: The CDR3 extends 3 residues past the end of the read, so its final part is completed from the germline J gene. The rearrangement uses TRBV19 and TRBJ1-4; D is unclear. Germline assignment: CDR1 LNHDA and CDR2 SQIVND (reference sequence). The CDR3 is 14 residues long. V dropped 4 bases and J dropped 4 bases, with 10 bases sitting between them. The part of the CDR3 DNA that was read is TGTGCCAGTAGTACCCAGCGCGGTAATGAAAAA. This sequence encodes CASSTQRGNEK. The complete CDR3 sequence is CASSTQRGNEKLFF.

Of note for this clone: The read stops 3 residues short of the end of the CDR3; the missing end is completed from the germline J gene. This chain joins TRBV20-1 and TRBJ1-3; no clear D. With 0 bases removed from V and 4 bases from J, the gap between germline ends came to 10 bases. The CDR3 length is 14 residues. Germline CDR1 and CDR2: DFQATT and SNEGSKA (reference sequence). The CDR3 is CSARDPAGGNTIYF. The sequenced CDR3 bases are TGCAGTGCTAGAGATCCGGCAGGAGGAAACACC.

A note on this clone: The read is 3 residues too short to cover the CDR3 end, so that end is filled in from the germline J gene. The rearrangement uses TRBV6-2 or TRBV6-3 and TRBJ1-5; D is unclear. CDR3 length: 16 amino acids. V was shortened by 2 bases and J by 1 base, with 12 bases between the two germline ends. The germline V gene encodes CDR1 MNHEY and CDR2 SVGEGT. The CDR3 loop reads CASSYADPRSNQPQHF. The sequenced part of the CDR3 DNA is TGTGCCAGCAGTTACGCTGACCCCAGGAGCAATCAGCCC.

With respect to this clone: The read ends 3 residues early relative to the CDR3; the germline J gene fills the gap. The chain joins TRBV20-1 to TRBJ1-1; tentative D call: TRBD1 (6 bases). The V gene's germline CDR1 is DFQATT and CDR2 SNEGSKA (reference sequence). V was trimmed by 6 bases and J by 5 bases, leaving 22 bases between them. The CDR3 runs 15 residues. The CDR3 is CSARRGGQMHTEAFF. The CDR3 DNA, read in part, is TGCAGTGCCAGGAGGGGGGGGCAGATGCATACTGAA.

A word on this clone: The DNA ends 3 residues before the CDR3 does, and the rest of the CDR3 is filled in from the germline J gene. The chain couples TRBV3-1 (or the pseudogene TRBV3-2) to TRBJ2-7; D not certain. This CDR3 is 14 amino acids long. Per germline, CDR1 LGHDT and CDR2 YNNKEL (reference sequence). Trimming took off 2 bases at V and 6 bases at J, with 14 bases between the two ends. Partial CDR3 DNA: TGTGCCAGCAGCCAAAGAGCGCCAGCCACCGAG. It translates to CASSQRAPATE. The whole CDR3 reads CASSQRAPATEQYF.

In regard to this clone: The CDR3 goes on 3 residues after the read ends, and that part is filled in from the germline J gene. The V call is TRBV5-1, the J call TRBJ1-1; D may be TRBD1 (5 bases). In germline, CDR1 is SGHRS, CDR2 YFSETQ. Trimming took off 4 bases at V and 3 bases at J, with 19 bases between the two ends. The CDR3 length is 16 residues. The CDR3 spells CASSPRTQGRDTEAFF. The sequenced part of the CDR3 DNA is TGCGCCAGCAGCCCGCGAACTCAGGGTCGGGACACTGAA.

Comment on this clone: The read halts 3 residues ahead of the CDR3 end, with the missing end drawn from the germline J gene. The V call is TRBV20-1, the J call TRBJ1-5, with D perhaps TRBD1 (5 bases). Germline V gene lookup returns CDR1 DFQATT and CDR2 SNEGSKA (reference sequence). This CDR3 region has 14 residues. Trimming stripped 4 bases from V and 4 bases from J, with 14 bases between. CDR3 in amino acids: CSAIDSDYNQPQHF. The CDR3 bases that were read are TGCAGTGCTATAGACAGTGATTATAATCAGCCC.

Concerning this clone itself: The CDR3 is cut off 3 residues early in the read; its end comes from the germline J gene. The chain has TRBV20-1 and TRBJ2-2; 8 bases fit TRBD1. V lost 6 bases to trimming and J lost 0 bases; unmatched junction nucleotides: 3. The length of the CDR3 is 14 residues. The germline gives CDR1 DFQATT, CDR2 SNEGSKA (reference sequence). CDR3 sequence: CSAGQGANTGELFF. The CDR3 bases that were read are TGCAGTGCAGGACAGGGCGCGAACACCGGGGAG.

As for this clone: The read terminates 3 residues ahead of where the CDR3 ends, so the germline J gene completes it. J is TRBJ2-5 and V is TRBV7-2; possible D gene TRBD1, 6 bases. Germline loops: CDR1 SGHTA, CDR2 FQGNSA. This CDR3 has 14 residues. The germline V and J ends were trimmed by 2 bases and 0 bases, with 7 bases remaining between them. The part of the CDR3 DNA that was read is TGTGCCAGCAGCTTAACAGGGAACCAAGAGACC. It is translated as CASSLTGNQET. The complete CDR3 reads CASSLTGNQETQYF.

A word on this clone: The germline gene is not matched at one end of the junction; a read error may be the cause. The CDR3 goes on 3 residues after the read ends, and that part is filled in from the germline J gene. The same CDR3 also results from other DNA sequences found in this sample. V usage is TRBV13 and J usage is TRBJ1-2, with TRBD1 identical over 8 bases. This CDR3 comprises 14 residues. Germline V gene lookup returns CDR1 PRHDT and CDR2 FYEKMQ (reference sequence). The covered CDR3 bases are TGTGCCAGCAGTTTAGGAGACAGGGGCTATGGC. Amino acids: CASSLGDRGYG. The CDR3 as a whole reads CASSLGDRGYGYTF.

As for this clone: Read data end 3 residues before the CDR3 end; the end is taken from the germline J gene. The V call is TRBV9, the J call TRBJ2-5; 16 nucleotides match TRBD2. After removal of 4 bases from V and 0 bases from J, the junction contained 6 bases not matched to a gene. The CDR3 spans 18 residues. The germline V gene has CDR1 SGDLS and CDR2 YYNGEE. CDR3 amino acids: CASSTGLAGGLYQETQYF. CDR3 DNA, as far as it was read: TGTGCCAGCAGCACGGGACTAGCGGGAGGGCTATACCAAGAGACC.

A word on this clone: The read halts 3 residues ahead of the CDR3 end, with the missing end drawn from the germline J gene. This sequence joins TRBV5-1 and TRBJ2-5; 11 bases are a match to TRBD2. With V trimmed by 4 bases and J by 2 bases, 4 bases remained unmatched. From germline, CDR1 is SGHRS and CDR2 YFSETQ. The length of the CDR3 is 15 residues. The part of the CDR3 DNA that was read is TGCGCCAGCAGCCCCGGGACTAGCGGTCAAGAGACC. It encodes CASSPGTSGQET. The entire CDR3 reads CASSPGTSGQETQYF.

In the case of this clone: The read comes to an end 3 residues before the CDR3 does, leaving the germline J gene to fill in the end. V and J are TRBV7-2 and TRBJ2-4, with a possible D match to TRBD1 (6 bases). The germline gives CDR1 SGHTA, CDR2 FQGNSA. The CDR3 is 15 amino acids. CDR3 protein: CASSPLGGPPGIQYF. The part of the CDR3 DNA that was read is TGTGCCAGCAGCCCCCTAGGGGGACCCCCTGGTATT. Full variable domain (outside the CDR3, taken from reference TRBV7-2 and TRBJ2-4): GAGVSQSPSNKVTEKGKDVELRCDPISGHTALYWYRQSLGQGLEFLIYFQGNSAPDKSGLPSDRFSAERTGGSVSTLTIQRTQQEDSAVYLCASSPLGGPPGIQYFGAGTRLSVL.

As for this clone: The CDR3 extends 3 residues past the end of the read, so its final part is completed from the germline J gene. This chain connects TRBV30 to TRBJ2-4, with D maybe TRBD2 (7 bases). The CDR3 runs to 13 residues. The V gene's germline CDR1 is GTSNPN and CDR2 SVGIG (reference sequence). Trimming stripped 0 bases from V and 9 bases from J, with 12 bases between. CDR3 DNA (partial): TGTGCCTGGAGTGTAAGGGGGGGCTTCATT. Translated: CAWSVRGGFI. The CDR3 in full is CAWSVRGGFIQYF.

In regard to this clone: From the germline J gene comes the end of the CDR3, since the read stops 3 residues before it. This chain joins TRBV2 and TRBJ1-2; 8 nucleotides align to TRBD1. The CDR3 consists of 14 residues. Per the germline V gene, CDR1 is SNHLY and CDR2 is FYNNEI. Incomplete CDR3 DNA: TGTGCCAGCAGTGATCAGGGGGCGTGGACCGGC. This gives the protein CASSDQGAWTG. The whole CDR3 is CASSDQGAWTGYTF.

Comments on this clone: The observed sequence ends 3 residues before the CDR3 terminus, with the missing tail filled in from the germline J gene. The rearrangement links TRBV18 to TRBJ2-5; 7 bases fit TRBD2. The CDR3 spans 15 residues. Germline V gene data show CDR1 as KGHSH and CDR2 as LQKENI. V lost 3 bases and J lost 1; bases outside the gene matches: 5. The DNA read from the CDR3 is TGTGCCAGCTCACCGGTAGCGGGCGGCCAAGAGACC. Amino acid sequence: CASSPVAGGQET. The whole CDR3 region reads CASSPVAGGQETQYF. Looking up the rest from reference TRBV18 and TRBJ2-5 gives the full variable domain: NAGVMQNPRHLVRRRGQEARLRCSPMKGHSHVYWYRQLPEEGLKFMVYLQKENIIDESGMPKERFSAEFPKEGPSILRIQQVVRGDSAAYFCASSPVAGGQETQYFGPGTRLLVL.

The CDR3: CASSLDSQNTEAFF. CDR3 DNA, as far as it was read: TGCGCCAGCAGCTTGGACAGCCAGAACACTGAA. This chain connects TRBV5-1 to TRBJ1-1; unclear D gene. The CDR3 end is not reached by the read, which stops 3 residues before it; the germline J gene fills it in. CDR1 is SGHRS, CDR2 YFSETQ, per germline. The ends were cut back, 0 bases at V and 1 base at J, with 7 bases in the middle. CDR3 size: 14 residues.

As concerns this clone: The CDR3 goes on 3 residues after the read ends, and that part is filled in from the germline J gene. The chain has TRBV5-1 and TRBJ2-2; D call uncertain. The CDR3 sequence is 14 residues long. The germline V gene has CDR1 SGHRS and CDR2 YFSETQ. The V and J ends lost 4 bases and 0 bases respectively, with 7 bases between them. The DNA read from the CDR3 is TGCGCCAGCAGCCCGTCCCCGAACACCGGGGAG. Residues: CASSPSPNTGE. The CDR3, in full, reads CASSPSPNTGELFF.

Remarks on this clone: The sequenced fragment ends 3 residues before the CDR3 boundary, so the rest is inferred from the germline J gene. This chain connects TRBV7-2 to TRBJ1-2; possible D gene TRBD1, 5 bases. CDR1 is SGHTA and CDR2 is FQGNSA in the germline V gene. The CDR3 sequence is 16 residues long. This CDR3 is CASRLAAAPGPYGYTF. The CDR3 bases that were read are TGTGCAAGTCGCTTAGCTGCGGCACCAGGGCCCTATGGC.

Details on this clone: The missing CDR3 end, 3 residues past where the read stops, is filled in from the germline J gene. This chain connects TRBV7-9 to TRBJ2-7, with a weak D call TRBD1 (5 bases). CDR3 length: 15 residues. Trimming left V 3 bases short and J 2 bases short, with 14 bases between. Looked up from germline, CDR1 is SEHNR and CDR2 is FQNEAQ (reference sequence). The DNA read from the CDR3 is TGTGCCAGCAGCTTGCGGTCAGGCAGGGCCTACGAG. Translating gives CASSLRSGRAYE. The whole CDR3 sequence is CASSLRSGRAYEQYF. The variable domain in full, completed from reference TRBV7-9 and TRBJ2-7, reads DTGVSQNPRHKITKRGQNVTFRCDPISEHNRLYWYRQTLGQGPEFLTYFQNEAQLEKSRLLSDRFSAERPKGSFSTLEIQRTEQGDSAMYLCASSLRSGRAYEQYFGPGTRLTVT.

In the case of this clone: The observed sequence ends 3 residues before the CDR3 terminus, with the missing tail filled in from the germline J gene. V gene TRBV6-1 combines with J gene TRBJ2-7; 7 positions agree with TRBD1. The J segment lost 1 base and the V segment lost 4 bases, leaving 1 base of the junction unmatched. This CDR3 region has 13 residues. CDR1 MNHNS and CDR2 SASEGT come from the germline V gene. The CDR3 sequence is CASSVGQSYEQYF. CDR3 DNA (partial): TGTGCCAGCAGTGTGGGACAGTCCTACGAG.

Turning to this clone: The CDR3 goes on 3 residues after the read ends, and that part is filled in from the germline J gene. This rearrangement joins TRBV30 to TRBJ2-2; the match to TRBD2 covers 9 bases. Germline values: CDR1 GTSNPN, CDR2 SVGIG (reference sequence). This CDR3 has 15 amino acids. J gave up 8 bases and V 0 bases, and 7 bases lay outside the gene matches. The CDR3 protein is CAWSVASGAAGELFF. CDR3 bases read: TGTGCCTGGAGTGTAGCTAGCGGGGCAGCGGGGGAG.

Regarding this clone: The sequenced fragment ends 3 residues before the CDR3 boundary, so the rest is inferred from the germline J gene. The chain links TRBV29-1 to TRBJ1-5; D is unresolved. Germline CDR1 reads SQVTM; CDR2 reads ANQGSEA. Trimming pared 0 bases from V and 0 bases from J, leaving 15 bases between. The CDR3 loop spans 17 amino acids. The CDR3 protein is CSVEERSPLGSNQPQHF. CDR3 DNA (partial): TGCAGCGTTGAAGAACGATCCCCGCTCGGTAGCAATCAGCCC.

Turning to this clone: The read ends 3 residues early relative to the CDR3; the germline J gene fills the gap. The V gene is TRBV2, the J gene TRBJ2-1; D gene uncertain. There are 13 residues in the CDR3. Trimming removed 1 base at V and 5 bases at J, with 6 bases between. Germline CDR1 and CDR2: SNHLY and FYNNEI. The CDR3 reads CASSEVSNNEQFF. The sequenced CDR3 bases are TGTGCCAGCAGTGAAGTTTCCAACAATGAG.